Listed here are 4 T cell receptor beta chains from one sample, sequenced in a study of technical replicates of blood from several donors. Produced via immunoSEQ multiplex PCR; TCRdb's table is partial and in-frame only. The sample holds 50,000 to 60,000 clones, approximately 94% seen once. Sequencing input: PBMCs. Every receptor here comes from a human donor in good health. Some clones in this sample may be carry-over from other donors' samples.

The V and J genes are TRBV30 and TRBJ1-5, with D uncertain. The V gene lost 4 bases and the J gene lost 5 bases, with 12 bases spanning the gap. Germline V gene data show CDR1 as GTSNPN and CDR2 as SVGIG (reference sequence). CDR3 length equals 13 residues. The CDR3 DNA is TGTGCCTGGAACCGGGATCGGGATCAGCCCCAGCATTTT. This sequence encodes CAWNRDRDQPQHF.

The genes are TRBV6-5 and TRBJ1-2, with 7 bases lining up with TRBD1. The V segment lost 4 bases and the J segment 8 bases; nucleotides outside the gene matches: 7. This CDR3 has 13 amino acids. Germline V gene data show CDR1 as MNHEY and CDR2 as SVGAGI. CDR3 nucleotides: TGTGCCAGCAGTTCCGACAGGGCTAAGGGCTACACCTTC. It yields the protein CASSSDRAKGYTF.

J is TRBJ1-6 and V is TRBV9; D not resolved. V was pared by 0 bases and J by 7 bases, with 17 bases between. Germline loops: CDR1 SGDLS, CDR2 YYNGEE. The CDR3 is 17 residues long. The chain's CDR3 is CASSVEEFSAGNSPLHF. CDR3 sequence (DNA): TGTGCCAGCAGCGTAGAGGAATTCTCAGCGGGGAATTCACCCCTCCACTTT.

The rearrangement links TRBV4-1 to TRBJ2-7; D is unclear. V gave up 3 bases and J gave up 6 bases, with 12 bases separating them. The CDR3 is 13 residues long. From germline, CDR1 is MGHRA and CDR2 YSYEKL. The DNA for the CDR3 is TGCGCCAGCAGCCACATAACGGGTGCCGAGCAGTACTTC. Protein product: CASSHITGAEQYF.